At least ten counts were recorded for the clone carrying this TCR beta chain. Antigen unknown. In the library, individual cDNA molecules carried attached unique molecular identifiers. TCRdb recomputed calls from the 5' RACE reads with MiXCR, one row per CDR3 protein. Among tens of thousands of distinct CDR3 sequences listed, roughly 10% were seen once. The entry originates in a study of early T cells in non-severe SARS-CoV-2 infection. On the study more broadly: Sequencing of unsorted whole blood was done on bulk RNA, leaving chains unpaired.

Study-level findings and limits: The VDJdb matching leaned toward anti-spike CD8 responses and overlooked private and CD4 specificities.

This CDR3 is 14 amino acids long. Deletions cut 5 bases from V and 5 bases from J, with 15 bases between. In germline, CDR1 is LNHDA, CDR2 SQIVND (reference sequence). The clonotype was recovered from an adult who was a healthcare worker with PCR-confirmed SARS-CoV-2 infection or an uninfected control (not recorded which). The sequenced sample was whole blood. The chain combines TRBV19 with TRBJ1-2, with no clear D. The DNA of the CDR3 is TGTGCCAGTAGTCCTGCGCGGGGTCTGTATGGCTACACCTTC. It is translated as CASSPARGLYGYTF.